Included here is one T cell receptor (beta chain) sequence, with context. Enrolled during active infection, Seattle patients were then followed longitudinally. Per the study methods: Scientists estimated how many nucleated cells there were by amplifying reference gene primers. TCRdb's copy holds only in-frame clones and misses some; the assay was immunoSEQ multiplex PCR. V and J calls and clone size are copied from that table; D and trimming were computed from the DNA. The sample includes 70,000 to 100,000 clones, 70% to 90% of them seen just once. These data are taken from a study of blood T cell repertoires in COVID-19. Study-level information: Samples representing acute and convalescent COVID-19 were sourced from the United States, Italy and Spain. Sample material is recorded as cDNA or gDNA derived from T cells, B-cell-depleted T cells, or PBMCs.

The CDR3 spans 15 residues. Germline V lookup: CDR1 DFQATT, CDR2 SNEGSKA (reference sequence). Deletions cut 3 bases from V and 0 bases from J, with 12 bases between. This chain joins TRBV20-1 and TRBJ2-1; a weak D match, TRBD1 (6 bases). The specimen sequenced was peripheral blood. The receptor comes from a woman in her sixties or seventies with COVID-19, enrolled during active disease. CDR3 sequence: CSASKPGDSYNEQFF. Written as DNA, the CDR3 is TGCAGTGCTAGTAAGCCAGGGGACTCCTACAATGAGCAGTTCTTC.